Detailed here is one T cell receptor beta chain. What it binds is not known. This specimen belongs to a study of cytomegalovirus exposure and HLA in healthy donors. Study details: Among about 179 million T cells, an earlier analysis found roughly 100 million unique TCR beta sequences.

Study conclusions and caveats: As a later analysis revealed, most CMV-associated TCR beta chains appeared HLA-restricted. Among TCR beta chains, those listed as cytomegalovirus-associated numbered about 160. TCR beta chain V- and J-gene trimming was linked, in a later analysis, to a missense variant in DCLRE1C.

In the PCR, 60 Vbeta and 13 Jbeta primers were used. Clones were sequenced by immunoSEQ multiplex PCR, and TCRdb holds only the in-frame ones, with some missing. This table holds 160,000 or so clones, approximately 80% found once. In germline, CDR1 is SGHRS, CDR2 YFSETQ. The CDR3 runs to 15 residues. The germline V and J ends were trimmed by 0 bases and 4 bases, with 13 bases remaining between them. What was sequenced was PBMCs. This clonotype was obtained from a man younger than 35 in good health and CMV-seropositive. V is TRBV5-1 and J is TRBJ1-2; no clear D. CDR3 region: CASSLDGGEPYGYTF. The CDR3 DNA is TGCGCCAGCAGCTTGGATGGCGGGGAGCCCTATGGCTACACCTTC.